This TCR beta chain was identified in a study of shared clonotypes between healthy human individuals. Repertoires were generated with immunoSEQ multiplex PCR, while TCRdb's copy carries only in-frame clones and drops some. The sample yields about 1.1 million clones, about 84% seen once. Germline trimming cut 2 bases from V and 5 bases from J; bases unmatched to any gene: 27. Germline V gives CDR1 MNHEY, CDR2 SMNVEV (reference sequence). There are 22 residues in the CDR3. Specimen: memory CD4+ T cells from PBMCs. Sample subset: CD45RA-negative fraction. The receptor was isolated from a young man in good health. Some clones in this sample may be carry-over from other donors' samples. The chain carries TRBV27 and TRBJ2-5, with 9 bases identical to TRBD1. This chain's CDR3 is CASSLVLTRDRELSGITETQYF. The CDR3, as DNA: TGTGCCAGCAGTTTAGTCTTAACCCGGGACAGGGAGCTAAGCGGGATCACCGAGACCCAGTACTTC.